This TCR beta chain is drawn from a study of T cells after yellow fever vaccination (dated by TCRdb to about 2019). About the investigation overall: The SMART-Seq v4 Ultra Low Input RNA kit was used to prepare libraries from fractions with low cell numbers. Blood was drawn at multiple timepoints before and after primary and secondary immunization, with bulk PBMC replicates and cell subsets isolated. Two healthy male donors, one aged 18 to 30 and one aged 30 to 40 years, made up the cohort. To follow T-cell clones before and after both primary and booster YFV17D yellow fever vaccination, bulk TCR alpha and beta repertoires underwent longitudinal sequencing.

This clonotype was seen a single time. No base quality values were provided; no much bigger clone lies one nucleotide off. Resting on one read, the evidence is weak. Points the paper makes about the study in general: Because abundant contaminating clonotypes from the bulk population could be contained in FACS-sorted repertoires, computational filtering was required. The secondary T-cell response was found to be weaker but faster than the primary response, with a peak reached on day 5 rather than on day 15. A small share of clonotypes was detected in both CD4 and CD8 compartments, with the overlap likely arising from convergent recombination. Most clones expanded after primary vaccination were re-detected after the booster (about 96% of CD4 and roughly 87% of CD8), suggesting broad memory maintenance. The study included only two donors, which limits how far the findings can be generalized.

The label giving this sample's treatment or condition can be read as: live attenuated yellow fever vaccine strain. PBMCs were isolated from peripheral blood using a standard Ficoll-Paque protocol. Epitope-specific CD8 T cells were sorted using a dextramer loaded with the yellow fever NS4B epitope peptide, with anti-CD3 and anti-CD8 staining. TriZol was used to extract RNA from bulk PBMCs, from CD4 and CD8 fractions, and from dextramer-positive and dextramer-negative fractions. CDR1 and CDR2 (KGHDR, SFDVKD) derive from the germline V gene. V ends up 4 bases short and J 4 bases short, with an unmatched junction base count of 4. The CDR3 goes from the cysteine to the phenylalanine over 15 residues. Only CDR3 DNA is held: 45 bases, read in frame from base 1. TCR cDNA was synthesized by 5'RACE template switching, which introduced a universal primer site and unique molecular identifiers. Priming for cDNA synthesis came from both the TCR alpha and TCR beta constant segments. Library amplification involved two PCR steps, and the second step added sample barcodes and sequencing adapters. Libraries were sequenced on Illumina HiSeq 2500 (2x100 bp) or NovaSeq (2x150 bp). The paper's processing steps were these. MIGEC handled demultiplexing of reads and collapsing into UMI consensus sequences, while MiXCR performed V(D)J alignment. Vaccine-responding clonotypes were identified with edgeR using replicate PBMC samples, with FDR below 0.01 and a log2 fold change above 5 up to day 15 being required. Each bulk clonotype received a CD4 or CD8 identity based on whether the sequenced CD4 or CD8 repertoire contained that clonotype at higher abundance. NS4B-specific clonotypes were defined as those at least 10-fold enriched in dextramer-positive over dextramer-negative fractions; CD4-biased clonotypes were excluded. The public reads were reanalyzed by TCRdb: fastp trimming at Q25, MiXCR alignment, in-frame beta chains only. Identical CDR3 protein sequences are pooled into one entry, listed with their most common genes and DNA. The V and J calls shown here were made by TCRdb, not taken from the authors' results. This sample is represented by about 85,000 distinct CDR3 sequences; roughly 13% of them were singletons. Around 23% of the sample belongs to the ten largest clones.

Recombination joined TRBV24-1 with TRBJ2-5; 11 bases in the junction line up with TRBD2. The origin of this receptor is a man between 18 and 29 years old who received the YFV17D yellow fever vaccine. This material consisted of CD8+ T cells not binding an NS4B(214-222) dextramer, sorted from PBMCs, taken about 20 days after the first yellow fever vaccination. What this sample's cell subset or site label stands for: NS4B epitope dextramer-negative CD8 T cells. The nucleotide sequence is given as TGTGCCACCAGTGACCTGGGACTAGCGGCAGAGACCCAGTACTTC. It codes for CATSDLGLAAETQYF.